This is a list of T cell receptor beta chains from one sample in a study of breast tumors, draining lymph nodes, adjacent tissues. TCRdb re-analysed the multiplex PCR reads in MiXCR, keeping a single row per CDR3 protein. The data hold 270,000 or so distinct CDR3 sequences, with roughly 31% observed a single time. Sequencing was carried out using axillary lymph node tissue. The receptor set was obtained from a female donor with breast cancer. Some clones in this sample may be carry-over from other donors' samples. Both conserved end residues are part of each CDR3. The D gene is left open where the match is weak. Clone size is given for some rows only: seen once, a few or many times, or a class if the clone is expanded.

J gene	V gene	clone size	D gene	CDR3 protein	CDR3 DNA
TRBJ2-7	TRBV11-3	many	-	CASSSPGQKYEQYF	TGTGCCAGCAGCTCTCCGGGACAAAAATACGAGCAGTACTTC
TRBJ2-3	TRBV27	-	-	CASSFRQGTDTQYF	TGTGCCAGCAGTTTTCGGCAGGGCACAGATACGCAGTATTTT
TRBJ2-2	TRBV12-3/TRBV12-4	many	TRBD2	CASSLTSVAGELFF	TGTGCCAGCAGCCTCACTAGCGTCGCCGGGGAGCTGTTTTTT
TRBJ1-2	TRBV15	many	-	CATTQRPRRGYTF	TGTGCCACCACCCAGAGGCCCAGGAGGGGCTACACCTTC
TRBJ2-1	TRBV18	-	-	CASSPVEAQYNNEQFF	TGTGCCAGCTCACCGGTTGAGGCCCAGTACAACAATGAGCAGTTCTTC
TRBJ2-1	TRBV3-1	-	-	CASSPYTTSSYNEQFF	TGTGCCAGCAGCCCTTATACGACAAGCTCCTACAATGAGCAGTTCTTC
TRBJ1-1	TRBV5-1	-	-	CASSLEGREGEAFF	TGCGCCAGCAGCTTGGAAGGTCGGGAGGGTGAAGCTTTCTTT
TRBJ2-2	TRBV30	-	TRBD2	CASRTSGRGTGELFF	TGTGCCTCCCGGACTAGCGGGAGGGGGACCGGGGAGCTGTTTTTT
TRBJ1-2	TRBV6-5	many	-	CASSREWDYGYTF	TGTGCCAGCAGTCGGGAGTGGGACTATGGCTACACCTTC
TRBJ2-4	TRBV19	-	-	CASSISGNAKNIQYF	TGTGCCAGTAGTATATCCGGGAACGCCAAAAACATTCAGTACTTC
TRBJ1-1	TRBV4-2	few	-	CASSQSGQGNTEAFF	TGTGCCAGCAGCCAATCCGGGCAGGGTAACACTGAAGCTTTCTTT
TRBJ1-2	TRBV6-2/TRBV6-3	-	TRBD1	CASSYSSGGYGYTF	TGTGCCAGCAGTTACTCGTCAGGGGGCTACGGCTACACCTTC
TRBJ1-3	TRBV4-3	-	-	CASSQDRSSGNTIYF	TGCGCCAGCAGCCAAGACCGGAGCTCTGGAAACACCATATATTTT
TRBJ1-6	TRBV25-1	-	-	CASSDPGYRSPLHF	TGTGCCAGCAGTGATCCAGGGTACAGGTCACCCCTCCACTTT
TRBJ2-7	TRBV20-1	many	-	CSASPSDPYEQYF	TGCAGTGCTAGCCCCAGCGATCCTTACGAGCAGTACTTC
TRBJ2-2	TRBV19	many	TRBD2	CASSIRTSGSGELFF	TGTGCCAGTAGTATAAGGACTAGCGGTTCCGGGGAGCTGTTTTTT
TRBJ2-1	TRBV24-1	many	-	CATSVRQEQFF	TGTGCCACCAGTGTCAGACAGGAGCAGTTCTTC
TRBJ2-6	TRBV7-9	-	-	CASSLAALSGANVLTF	TGTGCCAGCAGCTTAGCGGCGCTCTCTGGGGCCAACGTCCTGACTTTC
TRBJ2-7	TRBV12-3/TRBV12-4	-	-	CASSFVGEQYF	TGTGCCAGCAGTTTCGTCGGTGAGCAGTACTTC
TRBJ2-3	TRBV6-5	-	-	CASRWTATAVTDTQYF	TGTGCCAGCAGATGGACAGCCACGGCGGTTACAGATACGCAGTATTTT
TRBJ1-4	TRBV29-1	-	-	CSVPGGRGNEKLFF	TGCAGCGTCCCGGGGGGACGGGGGAATGAAAAACTGTTTTTT
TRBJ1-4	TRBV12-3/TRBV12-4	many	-	CASSLSGANEKLFF	TGTGCCAGCAGTTTAAGTGGGGCTAATGAAAAACTGTTTTTT
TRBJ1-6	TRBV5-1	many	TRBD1	CASSLDGQDSNSPLHF	TGCGCCAGCAGCTTGGACGGACAGGATAGTAATTCACCCCTCCACTTT
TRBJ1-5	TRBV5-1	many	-	CASSLIGSYSNQPQHF	TGCGCCAGCAGCTTGATTGGGTCATATAGCAATCAGCCCCAGCATTTT
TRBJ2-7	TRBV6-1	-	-	CASIRGPPTCEQYF	TGTGCCAGTATCCGCGGGCCCCCTACCTGCGAGCAGTACTTC
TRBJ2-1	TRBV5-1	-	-	CASSVGLVDNEQFF	TGCGCCAGCAGCGTGGGACTGGTGGATAATGAGCAGTTCTTC
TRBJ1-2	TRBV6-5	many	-	CASRARDTRSYGYTF	TGTGCCAGCAGAGCAAGGGACACCCGAAGTTATGGCTACACCTTC
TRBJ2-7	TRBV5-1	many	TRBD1	CASSQGQGSYEQYF	TGCGCCAGCAGCCAAGGACAGGGCAGCTACGAGCAGTACTTC
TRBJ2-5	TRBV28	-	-	CPSSLRQGQETQYF	TGTCCCAGCAGTTTGCGGCAGGGCCAAGAGACCCAGTACTTC
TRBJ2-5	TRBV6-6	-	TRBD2	CASSHPGLATETQYF	TGTGCCAGCAGCCACCCGGGACTAGCCACGGAGACCCAGTACTTC
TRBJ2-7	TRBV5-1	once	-	CASSLGGGAFNEQYF	TGTGCCAGCAGCTTAGGGGGGGGGGCTTTTAACGAGCAGTACTTC
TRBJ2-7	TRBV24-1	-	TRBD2	CATSDPGTSGRARSGEQYF	TGTGCCACCAGTGACCCCGGGACTAGCGGGAGGGCCAGGTCCGGGGAGCAGTACTTC
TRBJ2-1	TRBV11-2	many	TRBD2	CASSLLAGGEQFF	TGTGCCAGCAGCTTACTAGCGGGAGGGGAGCAGTTCTTC